The clone carrying this T cell receptor (beta chain) was seen a single time. Its target is not known. This entry is derived from a study of T-cell reconstitution after alpha-beta-depleted transplantation in children. Broader study findings: Several hundred expanded graft clones reportedly gave rise to the alpha-beta T cells present about two months after transplant. There were some patients whose high TCRbeta diversity at day 60 came from surviving recipient T cells and thymic progenitors.

Preparing the TCRbeta library involved the use of unique molecular identifiers. Each CDR3 protein is one row after TCRdb ran MiXCR on the PCR reads. The sample lists approximately 500,000 distinct CDR3 sequences; 25% to 30% were seen once. V lost 3 bases to trimming and J lost 4 bases, with 9 bases between them. The V gene's germline CDR1 is DFQATT and CDR2 SNEGSKA (reference sequence). There are 12 residues in the CDR3. V gene TRBV20-1 combines with J gene TRBJ1-2; possibly TRBD1 for D (5 bases). This sample comprised PBMCs, obtained before TCRalphabeta/CD19-depleted stem cell transplant. The sequence derives from a boy under two years old with Wiskott-Aldrich syndrome, due to receive a stem cell transplant. CDR3 in amino acids: CSARRGSYGYTF. The CDR3, as DNA: TGCAGTGCTAGGCGGGGCAGCTATGGCTACACCTTC.